At least ten counts were recorded for the clone carrying this T cell receptor (beta chain). The antigen is not known. This entry belongs to a study of T cell repertoires in cytomegalovirus infection. TCRdb re-called the reads with MiXCR, one entry per CDR3 protein. The sample includes roughly 54,000 distinct CDR3 sequences, 33% of them seen just once. Sequencing was done on a sample of PBMCs, sequenced either directly or after in vitro stimulation (not recorded which). The clonotype was recovered from a human donor in good health (CMV status not recorded). Some clones in this sample may be carry-over from other donors' samples.

The CDR3 DNA is TGTGCCAGCAGCTTAATTGGTTCGGGCACTGAAGCTTTCTTT. This sequence encodes CASSLIGSGTEAFF. The V call is TRBV7-2, the J call TRBJ1-1; unclear D gene. Germline V lookup: CDR1 SGHTA, CDR2 FQGNSA. The CDR3 covers 14 residues. Trimming took off 2 bases at V and 4 bases at J, with 11 bases between the two ends.